Sequencing of this T cell receptor beta chain was carried out in a study of T cell repertoires in cytomegalovirus infection (dated by TCRdb to about 2019). Some background on the complete study: Alongside well-studied HLA-B-restricted epitopes, the peptide stimulations were aimed at recently identified HLA-C-restricted CMV epitopes, whose presentation resists viral immunomodulation. Donor HLA type was relevant to the analysis, because carriage of CMV infection together with the matching HLA type was indicated by public TCR beta signatures.

Taken with the paper, the label for treatment or condition translates to: in vitro stimulation with specific CMV peptide epitopes to enrich CMV-specific T cells. At the junction V is shortened by 6 bases and J by 0 bases, with 9 bases in between. From a lookup of the germline V gene (reference sequence), CDR1 and CDR2 are LNHDA and SQIVND. The CDR3 numbers 13 residues from cysteine through phenylalanine. Only the CDR3 DNA stays, 39 bases, in frame from base 1. Study-level results and caveats: In both this cohort and an independent cohort of several hundred donors, the cumulative frequency of public TCR beta family members distinguished carriers of CMV infection plus the relevant HLA type. The ex vivo response was dominated by HLA-C-restricted CMV-specific TCR beta clonotypes, and the single most frequent clonotype in two of eight donors was supplied by these HLA-C-restricted clonotypes.

Sequencing took place on an Illumina HiSeq 1500. TCRdb itself trimmed the public reads at Q25 with fastp, ran MiXCR and retained productive beta chains. A single entry per CDR3 protein holds the most common genes and DNA from its merged rows. The sample contains 350,000 to 400,000 distinct CDR3 sequences, about 32% of them found a single time. The top ten clonotypes cover approximately 15% of the sample. With regard to this clonotype: The antigen it recognizes is unknown. There are no base qualities to consult, and no much larger clone falls within one base.

The TCR comes from a human donor in good health (CMV status not recorded). Some clones in this sample may be carry-over from other donors' samples. The sample consisted of cultured PBMCs, taken from culture after CMV antigen stimulation. Recombination connected TRBV19 to TRBJ2-7, and the D gene may be TRBD2, 6 bases matching. The CDR3 amino acid sequence is: CASREGNSYEQYF. In nucleotides, the sequence is TGTGCCAGTAGGGAGGGGAACTCCTACGAGCAGTACTTC.